The source of this TCR beta chain is a study of T cell responses to AZD1222 COVID-19 vaccine. Findings and caveats of the study: The study sampled repertoires only after the peak T cell response. Targeting of unmutated variant regions was reportedly seen in nearly half of spike-specific TCRs. Recipients of AZD1222 seropositive at baseline numbered only 6 or 7. Clonal diversity was possibly underestimated, and the donors were mostly white British, with more females.

The V and J ends lost 8 bases and 3 bases respectively, with 11 bases between them. CDR3 length: 12 amino acids. Germline V CDR1 and CDR2: MGHRA, YSYEKL. The repertoire was sequenced with immunoSEQ multiplex PCR; TCRdb's copy has only in-frame clones and lacks some. The data contain around 69,000 clones, 84% of them seen just once; the ten biggest clones take up 6.5% to 8%. This clone was picked up a small number of times. Antigen: not known. The chain employs TRBV4-1 and TRBJ2-7, with D perhaps TRBD1 or TRBD2 (5 bases each). The clonotype was recovered from an adult in good health. The sample here was peripheral blood, taken on day 0 of AZD1222 vaccination. CDR3 region: CASGDGYYEQYF. DNA for the CDR3: TGCGCCAGCGGGGACGGGTACTACGAGCAGTACTTC.